This is a list of T cell receptor beta chains from one sample in a study of cytomegalovirus exposure and HLA in healthy donors. The table came from immunoSEQ multiplex PCR; TCRdb's copy has only in-frame clones and leaves some out. Here the sample spans fewer than 140,000 clones, roughly nine tenths being singletons. Sequencing was done on a sample of PBMCs. The receptors were gathered from a woman between 18 and 29 years old in good health and CMV-seropositive. Each CDR3 is given with its conserved first and last residue. D genes are given only for firm matches. Clone size, where shown, is once, few, many, or a class for clones that have expanded.

clone_size	d_call	j_call	v_call	cdr3_nt	cdr3_aa
once	TRBD1	TRBJ1-2	TRBV11-2	TGTGCCAGCAGCAGAGATAGACAGGGCTCCTATGGCTACACCTTC	CASSRDRQGSYGYTF
few	.	TRBJ2-7	TRBV4-1	TGCGCCAGCAGCCAAGACTTCGGTATTGCCTACGAGCAGTACTTC	CASSQDFGIAYEQYF
few	TRBD1	TRBJ2-7	TRBV11-2	TGTGCCAGCAGCTTCCAACGGGACAGGGCTACTTCCTACGAGCAGTACTTC	CASSFQRDRATSYEQYF
.	TRBD1	TRBJ2-2	TRBV27	TGTGCCAGCAGTCCGGTCACGCGGACAGGGTACACCGGGGAGCTGTTTTTT	CASSPVTRTGYTGELFF
.	TRBD2	TRBJ2-1	TRBV6-5	TGTGCCAGTACTAGCGGGGGGCTCAATGAGCAGTTCTTC	CASTSGGLNEQFF
.	TRBD1	TRBJ1-2	TRBV19	TGTGCCACCGGACAGGGGGATGGCTACACCTTC	CATGQGDGYTF
once	.	TRBJ2-7	TRBV28	TGTGCCAGCAGTTTTCCAGGGAACTACGAGCAGTACTTC	CASSFPGNYEQYF
few	TRBD2	TRBJ2-3	TRBV9	TGTGCCAGCAGCGTAGTAGGGCGGGGGTCAGATACGCAGTATTTT	CASSVVGRGSDTQYF
.	TRBD1	TRBJ1-2	TRBV18	TGTGCCAGCTCACGATCCGGGACAGGGGGCCCCCCGGGCCTCTATGGCTACACCTTC	CASSRSGTGGPPGLYGYTF
few	TRBD2	TRBJ2-5	TRBV15	TGTGCCACCAGCAGAGATGGTCCGGGACTAGCAGTGGAGACCCAGTACTTC	CATSRDGPGLAVETQYF
.	.	TRBJ2-7	TRBV5-4	TGTGCCAGCAGCGCCGACAGCTCCTACGAGCAGTACTTC	CASSADSSYEQYF
.	.	TRBJ1-2	TRBV10-3	TGTGCCATCAAGGCGGGTCTGAGAGATGGCTACACCTTC	CAIKAGLRDGYTF
once	TRBD1	TRBJ1-2	TRBV11-2	TGTGCCAGCAGCAATGGTCGGACAGGGAACTATGGCTACACCTTC	CASSNGRTGNYGYTF
.	TRBD1	TRBJ1-2	TRBV28	TGTGCCAGCAGCCGACAGGGTGCCCTTGGCTACACCTTC	CASSRQGALGYTF
.	.	TRBJ2-3	TRBV29-1	TGCAGCGTGACCAAGTCGACAGCAAGTTCTAGCACAGATACGCAGTATTTT	CSVTKSTASSSTDTQYF